This TCR beta chain was recorded in a study of cytomegalovirus exposure and HLA in healthy donors. Vbeta (60) and Jbeta (13) primers were used in the PCR. TCRdb keeps only in-frame clones here, not all; method: immunoSEQ multiplex PCR. The data hold approximately 100,000 clones, with about 80% observed a single time. Germline V gene lookup returns CDR1 SGHTA and CDR2 FQGTGA. Deletions cut 5 bases from V and 0 bases from J, with 8 bases between. The CDR3 runs to 14 residues. The rearrangement links TRBV7-3 to TRBJ1-3, with D hard to call. The source is a woman aged 45-65 years in good health and CMV-seropositive. The sample taken for sequencing was PBMCs. In nucleotides, the CDR3 is TGTGCCAGCAGCCAAAGCCGCTCTGGAAACACCATATATTTT. Its protein product is CASSQSRSGNTIYF.